Listed below are T cell receptor beta chains from one sample, sequenced in a study of shared clonotypes between healthy human individuals. Produced via immunoSEQ multiplex PCR; TCRdb's table is partial and in-frame only. The sample contains roughly 2,000,000 clones, approximately 92% of which appear only once. Input material: naive CD8+ T cells from PBMCs. These receptors came from a man in his late teens or twenties in good health. Some clones in this sample may be carry-over from other donors' samples. Each CDR3 is given with its conserved first and last residue. The D gene is left open where the match is weak. Only some rows state a clone size, as once, few, many or a class for expanded clones.

D	V	size	J	CDR3	DNA
.	TRBV5-1	.	TRBJ2-3	CASSPRQEGTDTQYF	TGCGCCAGCAGCCCCAGACAGGAGGGCACAGATACGCAGTATTTT
.	TRBV9	.	TRBJ2-3	CASSVSRQGIIADTQYF	TGTGCCAGCAGCGTTAGTCGGCAGGGGATAATTGCAGATACGCAGTATTTT
.	TRBV5-1	.	TRBJ2-7	CASSLAQAGLSYEQYF	TGCGCCAGCAGCTTGGCCCAGGCAGGGCTCTCCTACGAGCAGTACTTC
.	TRBV6-1	.	TRBJ1-5	CASSDGRYSNQPQHF	TGTGCCAGCAGTGATGGACGGTATAGCAATCAGCCCCAGCATTTT
.	TRBV6-5	.	TRBJ1-2	CASSYSGGSYGYTF	TGTGCCAGCAGTTACTCTGGGGGAAGTTATGGCTACACCTTC
.	TRBV19	.	TRBJ1-3	CASSVEGSKSLRKDTIYF	TGTGCCAGTAGTGTGGAAGGAAGTAAATCTCTACGGAAAGACACCATATATTTT
.	TRBV28	.	TRBJ2-5	CASVNQRTLAKETQYF	TGTGCCAGCGTTAATCAGAGGACCTTAGCTAAAGAGACCCAGTACTTC
.	TRBV28	.	TRBJ1-1	CASRLLRGLDTEAFF	TGTGCCAGCAGACTCCTCCGGGGGCTCGACACTGAAGCTTTCTTT
TRBD1	TRBV19	.	TRBJ1-4	CASSASGTGNEKLFF	TGTGCCAGTAGTGCCTCCGGGACAGGGAATGAAAAACTGTTTTTT
.	TRBV5-1	.	TRBJ2-5	CASSAGQFQETQYF	TGCGCCAGCAGCGCGGGACAGTTCCAAGAGACCCAGTACTTC
.	TRBV27	.	TRBJ2-7	CASSLGRTYEQYF	TGTGCCAGCAGTTTAGGCCGCACCTACGAGCAGTACTTC
.	TRBV28	.	TRBJ1-5	CASSLLIGGRGQPQHF	TGTGCCAGCAGTTTATTGATCGGGGGGCGAGGTCAGCCCCAGCATTTT
.	TRBV9	.	TRBJ2-7	CASSVGKGHEQYF	TGTGCCAGCAGCGTAGGAAAGGGACACGAGCAGTACTTC
.	TRBV4-1	once	TRBJ1-1	CASSQEGPAEAFF	TGCGCCAGCAGCCAAGAGGGGCCAGCAGAAGCTTTCTTT
.	TRBV2	.	TRBJ1-5	CASSEGQISNQPQHF	TGTGCCAGCAGTGAAGGACAGATTAGCAATCAGCCCCAGCATTTT
TRBD1	TRBV27	.	TRBJ2-7	CASSLRQGASYEQYF	TGTGCCAGCAGTCTCCGACAGGGGGCCTCCTACGAGCAGTACTTC
.	TRBV7-9	.	TRBJ2-5	CASSSPLGETQYF	TGTGCCAGCAGCTCCCCCTTGGGGGAGACCCAGTACTTC
.	TRBV6-1	once	TRBJ2-7	CASRRDGSYEQYF	TGTGCCAGCAGACGGGACGGATCCTACGAGCAGTACTTC
.	TRBV19	.	TRBJ2-1	CASSNPVVTYNEQFF	TGTGCCAGTAGCAACCCGGTCGTGACCTACAATGAGCAGTTCTTC
.	TRBV29-1	.	TRBJ2-7	CSVEEGTPYEQYF	TGCAGCGTTGAAGAGGGAACCCCCTACGAGCAGTACTTC
TRBD1	TRBV27	.	TRBJ1-1	CASSLRDRYTEAFF	TGTGCCAGCAGTTTGAGGGACAGATACACTGAAGCTTTCTTT
TRBD1	TRBV6-5	.	TRBJ1-1	CASSYGTVGAFF	TGTGCCAGCAGTTACGGGACAGTCGGAGCTTTCTTT